This T cell receptor beta chain was obtained from a study of CD8 T cell repertoires and HIV-1 epitope variants. As for the study in general: Controls were a CMV, EBV and flu peptide pool, Ebola AY9 negative control, and no-peptide well.

Between the trimmed V and J ends, which lost 5 bases and 0 bases, there was a span of 19 bases. This CDR3 has 17 amino acids. Germline V gene sequence: CDR1 PRHDT, CDR2 FYEKMQ (reference sequence). This clone appeared a few times. Its antigen remains unidentified. TCRdb keeps only in-frame clones here, not all; method: immunoSEQ multiplex PCR. The sample yields some 5,000 clones, less than 70% seen once. The chain has TRBV13 and TRBJ1-1; D not resolved. The clonotype was recovered from a male donor with HIV. The specimen was cultured CD8+ T cells derived from PBMCs. This CDR3 is CASSQTGGSGMNTEAFF. The CDR3 DNA is TGTGCCAGCAGCCAAACCGGAGGGTCTGGCATGAACACTGAAGCTTTCTTT.